Listed below are T cell receptor beta chains from one sample, sequenced in a study of shared clonotypes between healthy human individuals. Repertoires were generated with immunoSEQ multiplex PCR, while TCRdb's copy carries only in-frame clones and drops some. Here the sample spans roughly 2.2 million clones, 80% to 95% being singletons. Sequences were obtained from naive CD4+ T cells from PBMCs. Receptor source: a man aged 18 to 30 in good health. Some clones in this sample may be carry-over from other donors' samples. The CDR3 runs from the conserved cysteine through the conserved F or W. D genes are given only for firm matches.

>TRBJ2-7|TRBD1|TRBV4-2
CASSRDNRDSSYEQYF
>TRBJ2-1|TRBD2|TRBV9
CASSAHISGLGGEQFF
>TRBJ2-3|.|TRBV7-3
CASSLAIGVTQYF
>TRBJ1-2|TRBD1|TRBV5-1
CASSSTGTGTFYGYTF
>TRBJ1-5|TRBD1|TRBV5-6
CASSRGQLLNQPQHF
>TRBJ1-1|.|TRBV5-8
CASSLRGNTEAFF
>TRBJ2-1|TRBD2|TRBV29-1
CSVLGLAGESEQFF
>TRBJ1-2|.|TRBV19
CASSRGTAVSYGYTF
>TRBJ1-2|.|TRBV5-5
CASSLVREYGYTF
>TRBJ2-3|.|TRBV5-1
CASSLGDLFTDTQYF
>TRBJ1-1|.|TRBV7-7
CATTTKNTEAFF
>TRBJ1-4|.|TRBV5-1
CASRYSAFNEKLFF
>TRBJ1-4|TRBD1|TRBV28
CASSSQDRGWEKLFF
>TRBJ1-3|.|TRBV5-8
CASSLEGNSGNTIYF
>TRBJ2-2|.|TRBV11-2
CASSLGFAGELFF
>TRBJ1-5|.|TRBV6-1
CASPGPLNQPQHF
>TRBJ1-5|TRBD1|TRBV5-1
CASSPWTGDGQPQHF
>TRBJ1-2|.|TRBV6-1
CASLDGRRTNGYTF
>TRBJ2-2|TRBD2|TRBV5-4
CASSRGGAEAATGELFF
>TRBJ1-1|.|TRBV7-2
CASGAGDTEAFF
>TRBJ2-7|.|TRBV7-2
CASSPTRTLSSYEQYF
>TRBJ2-5|.|TRBV30
CAWSPLGETQYF
>TRBJ1-2|.|TRBV4-3
CASSQDITRYGYTF
>TRBJ2-1|.|TRBV15
CATSRVANYNEQFF
>TRBJ2-1|.|TRBV6-5
CASSYSGGAYNEQFF
>TRBJ1-1|.|TRBV7-6
CASSLKQGALDTEAFF
>TRBJ2-2|TRBD2|TRBV5-4
CASSFKRENTGELFF